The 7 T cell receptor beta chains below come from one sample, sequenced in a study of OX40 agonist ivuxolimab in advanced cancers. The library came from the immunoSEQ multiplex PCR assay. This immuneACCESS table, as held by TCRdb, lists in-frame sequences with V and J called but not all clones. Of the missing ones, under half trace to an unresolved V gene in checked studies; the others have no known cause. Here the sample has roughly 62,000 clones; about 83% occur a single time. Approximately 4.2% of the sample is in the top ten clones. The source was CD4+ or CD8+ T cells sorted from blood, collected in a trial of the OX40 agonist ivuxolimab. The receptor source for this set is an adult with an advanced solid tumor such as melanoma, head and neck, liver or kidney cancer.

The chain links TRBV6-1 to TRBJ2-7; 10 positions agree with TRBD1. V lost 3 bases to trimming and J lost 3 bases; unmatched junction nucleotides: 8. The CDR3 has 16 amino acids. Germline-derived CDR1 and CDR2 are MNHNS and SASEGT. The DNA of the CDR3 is TGTGCCAGCAGTGATACCGGGACAGGGGTCGGCTACGAGCAGTACTTC. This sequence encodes CASSDTGTGVGYEQYF.

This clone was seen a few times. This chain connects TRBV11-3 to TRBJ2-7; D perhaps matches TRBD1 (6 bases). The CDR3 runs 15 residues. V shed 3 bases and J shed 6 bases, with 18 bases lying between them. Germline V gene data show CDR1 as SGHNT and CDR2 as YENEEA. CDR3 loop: CASSLSGDRSAEQYF. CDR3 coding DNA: TGTGCCAGCAGCTTGAGTGGAGACAGGTCTGCCGAGCAGTACTTC. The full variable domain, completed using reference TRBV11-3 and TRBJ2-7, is EAGVVQSPRYKIIEKKQPVAFWCNPISGHNTLYWYLQNLGQGPELLIRYENEEAVDDSQLPKDRFSAERLKGVDSTLKIQPAELGDSAVYLCASSLSGDRSAEQYFGPGTRLTVT.

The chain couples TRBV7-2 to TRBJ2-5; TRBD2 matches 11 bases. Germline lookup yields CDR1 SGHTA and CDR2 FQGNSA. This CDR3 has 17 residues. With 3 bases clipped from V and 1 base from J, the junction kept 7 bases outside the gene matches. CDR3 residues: CASSLGALAGAQETQYF. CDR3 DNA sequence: TGTGCCAGCAGCTTGGGAGCACTAGCGGGAGCCCAAGAGACCCAGTACTTC.

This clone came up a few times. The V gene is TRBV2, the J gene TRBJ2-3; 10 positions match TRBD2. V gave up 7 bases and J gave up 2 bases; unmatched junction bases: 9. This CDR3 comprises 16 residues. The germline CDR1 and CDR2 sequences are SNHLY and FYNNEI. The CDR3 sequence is CASTTLAGEITDTQYF. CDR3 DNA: TGTGCCAGCACAACCCTAGCGGGGGAGATCACAGATACGCAGTATTTT.

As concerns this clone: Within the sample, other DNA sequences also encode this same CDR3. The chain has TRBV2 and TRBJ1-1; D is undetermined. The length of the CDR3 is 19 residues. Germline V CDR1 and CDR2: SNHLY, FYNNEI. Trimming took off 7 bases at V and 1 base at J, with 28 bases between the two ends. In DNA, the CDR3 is TGTGCCAGCAATGTACTGGGCGTCGACCACCCTTTAAAGAACACTGAAGCTTTCTTT. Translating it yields CASNVLGVDHPLKNTEAFF.

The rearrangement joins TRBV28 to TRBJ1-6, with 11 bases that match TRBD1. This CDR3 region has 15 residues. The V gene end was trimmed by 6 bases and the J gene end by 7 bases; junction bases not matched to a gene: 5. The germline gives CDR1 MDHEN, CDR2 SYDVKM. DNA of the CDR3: TGTGCCAGCAGACAAAGGACAGGGGGCAATTCACCCCTCCACTTT. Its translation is CASRQRTGGNSPLHF.

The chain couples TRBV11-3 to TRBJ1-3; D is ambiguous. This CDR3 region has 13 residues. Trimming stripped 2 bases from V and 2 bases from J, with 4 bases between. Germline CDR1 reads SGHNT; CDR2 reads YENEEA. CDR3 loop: CASSLTTGNTIYF. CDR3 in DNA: TGTGCCAGCAGCTTAACTACTGGAAACACCATATATTTT.